These T cell receptor beta chains were read from a single sample in a study of blood T cell repertoires in COVID-19. The assay was immunoSEQ multiplex PCR, and TCRdb's table has in-frame clones only and misses some. The profile covers approximately 240,000 clones, with about 83% appearing a single time and around 5.9% taken by the ten largest. The sample consisted of peripheral blood. Every receptor here comes from a human donor in a cohort sampled during active COVID-19. Both conserved end residues are part of each CDR3. The order of the fields is D gene, CDR3 length, clone size, J gene, V gene, CDR3 DNA, CDR3 protein. The D gene is left open where the match is weak. Clone size is given for some rows only: seen once, a few or many times, or a class if the clone is expanded.

D: -
length: 14
size: once
J: TRBJ1-1
V: TRBV19
DNA: TGTGCCAGTAGCTTGGACAGACTGAACACTGAAGCTTTCTTT
CDR3: CASSLDRLNTEAFF

D: TRBD1
length: 15
size: -
J: TRBJ2-1
V: TRBV7-2
DNA: TGTGCCAGCAGCTCAAGAGGGGGCTTAATTGATGAGCAGTTCTTC
CDR3: CASSSRGGLIDEQFF

D: TRBD1
length: 14
size: -
J: TRBJ1-1
V: TRBV3-1/TRBV3-2
DNA: TGTGCCAGCAGCCGATCCACAGGGGACACTGAAGCTTTCTTT
CDR3: CASSRSTGDTEAFF

D: TRBD1
length: 14
size: -
J: TRBJ1-2
V: TRBV25-1
DNA: TGTGCCAGCAGTGGGCTTCAGGGGGCGGAGGGCTACACCTTC
CDR3: CASSGLQGAEGYTF

D: -
length: 15
size: -
J: TRBJ2-7
V: TRBV7-9
DNA: TGTGCCAGCTCCCACGGGGGGCTATCCGCCTACGAGCAGTACTTC
CDR3: CASSHGGLSAYEQYF

D: TRBD1
length: 15
size: -
J: TRBJ1-6
V: TRBV30
DNA: TGTGCCTGGAGTTACTCGGGACAGGGAAATTCACCCCTCCACTTT
CDR3: CAWSYSGQGNSPLHF

D: -
length: 14
size: -
J: TRBJ1-2
V: TRBV7-2
DNA: TGTGCCAGCAGCTTAGGTTCGGGGGTAGGTGGCTACACCTTC
CDR3: CASSLGSGVGGYTF

D: TRBD2
length: 16
size: once
J: TRBJ2-2
V: TRBV25-1
DNA: TGTGCCAGCAGGCTCAGCGGGGGGGCGAACACCGGGGAGCTGTTTTTT
CDR3: CASRLSGGANTGELFF

D: -
length: 15
size: -
J: TRBJ1-6
V: TRBV14
DNA: TGTGCCAGCAGCCAATGGGGCCAGAGTAATTCACCCCTCCACTTT
CDR3: CASSQWGQSNSPLHF

D: -
length: 15
size: -
J: TRBJ2-1
V: TRBV11-3
DNA: TGTGCCAGCAGCGCACAACCAGGCTCCTACAATGAGCAGTTCTTC
CDR3: CASSAQPGSYNEQFF

D: -
length: 16
size: -
J: TRBJ2-7
V: TRBV5-1
DNA: TGCGCCAGCAGCGACGGATCCCTCGCGGAGGCCTACGAGCAGTACTTC
CDR3: CASSDGSLAEAYEQYF

D: -
length: 14
size: -
J: TRBJ1-1
V: TRBV5-1
DNA: TGCGCCAGCAGCCAAGGGGGGGAGTGGACTGAAGCTTTCTTT
CDR3: CASSQGGEWTEAFF

D: -
length: 12
size: many
J: TRBJ2-7
V: TRBV29-1
DNA: TGCAGCGTCCGGGATGGGGTGGTCGAGCAGTACTTC
CDR3: CSVRDGVVEQYF

D: -
length: 10
size: few
J: TRBJ1-4
V: TRBV28
DNA: TGTGCCAGCAGGGCGGGAAAACTGTTTTTT
CDR3: CASRAGKLFF

D: -
length: 14
size: -
J: TRBJ1-6
V: TRBV11-1
DNA: TGTGCCAGCAGCTATTTGCGGGCGGGTTCACCCCTCCACTTT
CDR3: CASSYLRAGSPLHF

D: TRBD2
length: 19
size: -
J: TRBJ2-2
V: TRBV9
DNA: TGTGCCAGCAGCGCATCGGGACTAGCGGGAGTCCCGGGGGACGGGGAGCTGTTTTTT
CDR3: CASSASGLAGVPGDGELFF

D: TRBD2
length: 12
size: -
J: TRBJ2-7
V: TRBV29-1
DNA: TGCAGCGCCGGTCGGGGGGGATACGAGCAGTACTTC
CDR3: CSAGRGGYEQYF

D: TRBD2
length: 18
size: -
J: TRBJ2-3
V: TRBV7-3
DNA: TGTGCCAGCAGCTTCCTCGGACCTAGCGCGGGGGGCACAGATACGCAGTATTTT
CDR3: CASSFLGPSAGGTDTQYF

D: -
length: 15
size: -
J: TRBJ1-5
V: TRBV2
DNA: TGTGCCAGCAGGCCGTGGGGGCTCACGAATCAGCCCCAGCATTTT
CDR3: CASRPWGLTNQPQHF

D: -
length: 11
size: few
J: TRBJ2-7
V: TRBV3-1/TRBV3-2
DNA: TGTGCCAGCAGCCAAGATAGCGAGCAGTACTTC
CDR3: CASSQDSEQYF

D: TRBD2
length: 16
size: -
J: TRBJ2-2
V: TRBV5-1
DNA: TGCGCCAGCAGCTTGGCAGCGGGGGGTATCACCGGGGAGCTGTTTTTT
CDR3: CASSLAAGGITGELFF

D: -
length: 11
size: -
J: TRBJ1-6
V: TRBV30
DNA: TGTGCCTGGAGTAGCAATTCACCCCTCCACTTT
CDR3: CAWSSNSPLHF

D: -
length: 14
size: -
J: TRBJ2-1
V: TRBV10-1
DNA: TGCGCCAGCAGCCGGCAGACAGGTTGGAATGAGCAGTTCTTC
CDR3: CASSRQTGWNEQFF

D: TRBD1
length: 12
size: -
J: TRBJ1-2
V: TRBV29-1
DNA: TGCAGCGTCAGGACAGGGGACTATGGCTACACCTTC
CDR3: CSVRTGDYGYTF

D: -
length: 15
size: -
J: TRBJ1-6
V: TRBV7-8
DNA: TGTGCCAGCAGCGTCCGGACAGCTTATAATTCACCCCTCCACTTT
CDR3: CASSVRTAYNSPLHF

D: TRBD1
length: 14
size: -
J: TRBJ2-5
V: TRBV30
DNA: TGTGCCTGGAGTACGGGACAGGGGTTAGAGACCCAGTACTTC
CDR3: CAWSTGQGLETQYF

D: TRBD1
length: 15
size: -
J: TRBJ1-1
V: TRBV27
DNA: TGTGCCAGCAGTTTAGGGAAGGACAGGGGAACTGAAGCTTTCTTT
CDR3: CASSLGKDRGTEAFF

D: TRBD1
length: 14
size: -
J: TRBJ1-2
V: TRBV9
DNA: TGTGCCAGCAGCGTAGGACAGGGAAACTATGGCTACACCTTC
CDR3: CASSVGQGNYGYTF

D: TRBD1
length: 13
size: -
J: TRBJ2-3
V: TRBV7-6
DNA: TGTGCCAGCAGCTTGGGACAGCCAGATACGCAGTATTTT
CDR3: CASSLGQPDTQYF

D: -
length: 16
size: -
J: TRBJ2-1
V: TRBV15
DNA: TGTGCCACCAGCAGAGAACGACCGGGCTCCTACAATGAGCAGTTCTTC
CDR3: CATSRERPGSYNEQFF

D: TRBD2
length: 16
size: -
J: TRBJ2-3
V: TRBV9
DNA: TGTGCCAGCAGCGTAGATCGCGGGGGGGGAACAGATACGCAGTATTTT
CDR3: CASSVDRGGGTDTQYF

D: TRBD1
length: 14
size: -
J: TRBJ2-3
V: TRBV28
DNA: TGTGCCAGCAGCCCAGGGGGACGCACAGATACGCAGTATTTT
CDR3: CASSPGGRTDTQYF

D: -
length: 12
size: -
J: TRBJ2-1
V: TRBV11-3
DNA: TGTGCCAGCAGCTTAGTGTCCTATGAGCAGTTCTTC
CDR3: CASSLVSYEQFF

D: TRBD2
length: 18
size: many
J: TRBJ2-5
V: TRBV4-2
DNA: TGTGCCAGCAGCCAAGGTCTGGGGACTAGCGGGAGTGTGGAGACCCAGTACTTC
CDR3: CASSQGLGTSGSVETQYF

D: TRBD1
length: 15
size: -
J: TRBJ1-3
V: TRBV11-2
DNA: TGTGCCAGCAGCTGGGGACAGACAGCGGGAAACACCATATATTTT
CDR3: CASSWGQTAGNTIYF

D: TRBD2
length: 15
size: -
J: TRBJ2-3
V: TRBV9
DNA: TGTGCCAGCAGCGTAGCTGGGCGGGAGGAAGATACGCAGTATTTT
CDR3: CASSVAGREEDTQYF

D: TRBD2
length: 16
size: -
J: TRBJ2-3
V: TRBV28
DNA: TGTGCCAGCAGTCCCGAGAGACTAGCGGACACAGATACGCAGTATTTT
CDR3: CASSPERLADTDTQYF

D: -
length: 17
size: few
J: TRBJ1-6
V: TRBV5-4
DNA: TGTGCCAGCAGCTTGGCCTTTAGGGGGACGAATAATTCACCCCTCCACTTT
CDR3: CASSLAFRGTNNSPLHF

D: -
length: 15
size: -
J: TRBJ2-7
V: TRBV6-5
DNA: TGTGCCAGCAGTCCTAGGCCTGGTTTTCGCGACGAGCAGTACTTC
CDR3: CASSPRPGFRDEQYF

D: -
length: 14
size: few
J: TRBJ2-7
V: TRBV18
DNA: TGTGCCAGCTCACCACCGGGGCGCCCCCACGAGCAGTACTTC
CDR3: CASSPPGRPHEQYF

D: TRBD1
length: 13
size: -
J: TRBJ1-1
V: TRBV2
DNA: TGTGCCAGCTCGGGACAGCTCTACACTGAAGCTTTCTTT
CDR3: CASSGQLYTEAFF

D: -
length: 12
size: -
J: TRBJ2-5
V: TRBV12-3/TRBV12-4
DNA: TGTGCCAGCAGTCACCCAGGGGAGACCCAGTACTTC
CDR3: CASSHPGETQYF

D: -
length: 14
size: -
J: TRBJ1-1
V: TRBV6-5
DNA: TGTGCCAGCAACCAACAGGGACGGGGCACTGAAGCTTTCTTT
CDR3: CASNQQGRGTEAFF

D: TRBD2
length: 15
size: -
J: TRBJ2-3
V: TRBV5-1
DNA: TGCGCCAGCAACCTTCTAGCGGGGGGCACAGATACGCAGTATTTT
CDR3: CASNLLAGGTDTQYF

D: TRBD2
length: 15
size: -
J: TRBJ2-1
V: TRBV5-4
DNA: TGTGCCAGCAGCGGAGGGGGACTAGGGAACAATGAGCAGTTCTTC
CDR3: CASSGGGLGNNEQFF

D: TRBD1
length: 15
size: -
J: TRBJ1-1
V: TRBV10-1
DNA: TGCGCCAGCAAGGCCTCGGGACAGGACATTAATGAGGCTTTCTTT
CDR3: CASKASGQDINEAFF

D: -
length: 16
size: -
J: TRBJ2-1
V: TRBV18
DNA: TGTGCCAGCTCACCACCGTTAGGGGAAACCTACAATGAGCAGTTCTTC
CDR3: CASSPPLGETYNEQFF

D: TRBD1
length: 16
size: -
J: TRBJ2-7
V: TRBV5-1
DNA: TGCGCCAGCAGCTTCGGGGACAGTTCGAGCTCCTACGAGCAGTACTTC
CDR3: CASSFGDSSSSYEQYF

D: -
length: 14
size: -
J: TRBJ1-2
V: TRBV28
DNA: TGTGCCAGCAGTTTGATGGAGCAAGGGAGAGGCTACACCTTC
CDR3: CASSLMEQGRGYTF

D: -
length: 13
size: -
J: TRBJ2-1
V: TRBV12-3/TRBV12-4
DNA: TGTGCCAGCAGCCCCCCCGCCTACAATGAGCAGTTCTTC
CDR3: CASSPPAYNEQFF

D: -
length: 17
size: -
J: TRBJ2-5
V: TRBV25-1
DNA: TGTGCCAGCAGTGAGGCCTCCCGGGGGCGGGAGCAAGAGACCCAGTACTTC
CDR3: CASSEASRGREQETQYF

D: TRBD1
length: 14
size: -
J: TRBJ1-6
V: TRBV5-4
DNA: TGTGCCAGCAGCCCCAGGGGGCGAAATTCACCCCTCCACTTT
CDR3: CASSPRGRNSPLHF

D: -
length: 11
size: -
J: TRBJ2-5
V: TRBV15
DNA: TGTGCCACCAGAACGGGGGAGACCCAGTACTTC
CDR3: CATRTGETQYF

D: TRBD2
length: 16
size: -
J: TRBJ2-1
V: TRBV5-5
DNA: TGTGCCAGCAGCTTGGGGACTAGCGGTGCTTACAATGAGCAGTTCTTC
CDR3: CASSLGTSGAYNEQFF

D: TRBD1
length: 13
size: -
J: TRBJ2-1
V: TRBV28
DNA: TGTGCCAGCAGGGGACAGGGGGCGAATGAGCAGTTCTTC
CDR3: CASRGQGANEQFF

D: TRBD2
length: 19
size: -
J: TRBJ2-5
V: TRBV3-1/TRBV3-2
DNA: TGTGCCAGCAGCCAAAGCCCGGGACTAGCGGGAGGAGGTGGGGAGACCCAGTACTTC
CDR3: CASSQSPGLAGGGGETQYF